Below are 24 T cell receptor beta chains sequenced from a single sample in a study of T cells after yellow fever vaccination. TCRdb redid the calling of the 5' RACE reads with MiXCR, one entry per CDR3 protein. The sample includes more than 300,000 distinct CDR3 sequences, about 10% of them seen just once. Sequenced material: CD4+ T cells sorted from PBMCs, taken 45 days after the yellow fever booster vaccination. These receptors originate from a young man who received the YFV17D yellow fever vaccine.

The chain links TRBV7-2 to TRBJ2-2; D perhaps matches TRBD2 (6 bases). Germline V gene sequence: CDR1 SGHTA, CDR2 FQGNSA. There are 13 residues in the CDR3. The V gene lost 9 bases and the J gene lost 3 bases, with 11 bases spanning the gap. The CDR3 DNA sequence: TGTGCCAGTACCGGGAGTTACACCGGGGAGCTGTTTTTT. Translated: CASTGSYTGELFF.

This clonotype was picked up a small number of times. The chain recombines TRBV4-3 with TRBJ2-4, with TRBD1 matching over 8 bases. From germline, CDR1 is LGHNA and CDR2 YSLEER. V shed 4 bases, J shed 8 bases, and the junction held 7 bases outside the gene matches. The CDR3 extends over 14 amino acids. The CDR3 nucleotides are TGCGCCAGCAGCCTCCACAGGGGGGAGGACATTCAGTACTTC. It yields the protein CASSLHRGEDIQYF.

This chain joins TRBV7-2 and TRBJ1-2; a possible D gene is TRBD1 (5 bases). The germline V gene encodes CDR1 SGHTA and CDR2 FQGNSA. The ends were cut back, 1 base at V and 9 bases at J, with 18 bases in the middle. The CDR3 length is 15 residues. The CDR3: CASSLGMTPGGSYTF. CDR3 nucleotide sequence: TGTGCCAGCAGCTTAGGGATGACTCCGGGGGGAAGCTACACCTTC.

The genes are TRBV5-1 and TRBJ2-3; D is ambiguous. V lost 4 bases and J lost 3, with 9 bases in between. This CDR3 comprises 13 residues. Germline V gene lookup returns CDR1 SGHRS and CDR2 YFSETQ. The chain's CDR3 is CASSPYRTDTQYF. The DNA of the CDR3 is TGCGCCAGCAGCCCCTATAGGACAGATACGCAGTATTTT.

V gene TRBV5-5 combines with J gene TRBJ2-3; D remains unclear. Per germline, CDR1 SGHKS and CDR2 YYEKEE (reference sequence). The CDR3 runs to 18 residues. V shed 3 bases and J shed 5 bases, with 25 bases lying between them. CDR3 residues: CASSSSPLVLSGEDTQYF. DNA of the CDR3: TGTGCCAGCAGCTCAAGCCCCCTTGTCCTCTCTGGGGAAGATACGCAGTATTTT.

This sequence joins TRBV11-2 and TRBJ2-2; TRBD2 agrees at 12 bases. In germline, CDR1 is SGHAT, CDR2 FQNNGV. This CDR3 contains 17 residues. After removal of 1 base from V and 6 bases from J, the junction contained 6 bases not matched to a gene. The CDR3 nucleotides are TGTGCCAGCAGCTTAGGGCTAGCGGGGGGGGTCGCCGGGGAGCTGTTTTTT. Residues: CASSLGLAGGVAGELFF.

V and J are TRBV12-3 or TRBV12-4 and TRBJ1-5, with unresolved D. The CDR3 extends over 12 amino acids. V lost 3 bases, J lost 5 bases, and 5 bases lay in between. The CDR3 DNA sequence: TGTGCCAGCAGTTTGTTCGATCAGCCCCAGCATTTT. As protein: CASSLFDQPQHF.

This clonotype was recorded many times. The chain couples TRBV7-9 to TRBJ2-5, with D unresolved. Germline V CDR1 and CDR2: SEHNR, FQNEAQ (reference sequence). The CDR3 is made up of 11 amino acids. V was trimmed by 4 bases and J by 4 bases, leaving 4 bases between them. CDR3 sequence (DNA): TGTGCCAGCAGCTGGACAGAGACCCAGTACTTC. This codes for CASSWTETQYF.

This rearrangement joins TRBV4-3 to TRBJ2-6; no clear D gene. CDR1 is LGHNA and CDR2 is YSLEER in the germline V gene. V was pared by 4 bases and J by 2 bases, with 12 bases between. The CDR3 has 16 residues. CDR3 sequence: CASSPSRAAGANVLTF. CDR3 sequence (DNA): TGCGCCAGCAGCCCGTCCCGAGCAGCTGGGGCCAACGTCCTGACTTTC.

This clonotype occurred a few times. The genes are TRBV2 and TRBJ2-2; 10 bases line up with TRBD1. This CDR3 comprises 14 residues. Germline V lookup: CDR1 SNHLY, CDR2 FYNNEI. CDR3 sequence: CATRDRGNTGELFF. The CDR3 bases are TGTGCGACCCGGGACAGGGGAAACACCGGGGAGCTGTTTTTT.

This clonotype was seen repeatedly, ten times or more. The chain is built from TRBV7-2 and TRBJ2-4, with a weak D call TRBD1 (6 bases). This CDR3 is built from 17 residues. Looked up from germline, CDR1 is SGHTA and CDR2 is FQGNSA. With 5 bases removed from V and 3 bases from J, the gap between germline ends came to 20 bases. The CDR3 region is CASSQPRAGEGKNIQYF. In DNA form, the CDR3 reads TGTGCCAGCAGCCAACCCCGGGCAGGGGAAGGCAAAAACATTCAGTACTTC.

The CDR3 reads CASSSPLLGGASDTQYF. The CDR3 DNA follows: TGTGCCAGCAGCTCCCCCTTGTTGGGGGGGGCATCAGATACGCAGTATTTT. The V gene is TRBV7-9, the J gene TRBJ2-3, with D possibly TRBD2 on 7 matching bases. The CDR3 is made up of 17 amino acids. Germline V gene sequence: CDR1 SEHNR, CDR2 FQNEAQ (reference sequence). V dropped 4 bases and J dropped 4 bases, with 21 bases sitting between them.

The rearrangement joins TRBV4-3 to TRBJ2-7, with 8 bases aligning to TRBD2. CDR3 size: 18 residues. V shed 0 bases, J shed 5 bases, and the junction held 15 bases outside the gene matches. CDR1 LGHNA and CDR2 YSLEER come from the germline V gene. The CDR3 here is CASSQDWGLGRSDDEQYF. The CDR3 DNA is TGCGCCAGCAGCCAAGATTGGGGACTAGGTAGGTCGGACGACGAGCAGTACTTC.

This clonotype was seen a few times. This sequence joins TRBV18 and TRBJ2-1, with D unclear. CDR3 length: 15 amino acids. The germline CDR1 and CDR2 sequences are KGHSH and LQKENI. Deletions cut 1 base from V and 5 bases from J, with 12 bases between. CDR3 in amino acids: CASSPRLKRDNEQFF. The CDR3 DNA sequence: TGTGCCAGCTCACCACGGCTAAAACGTGACAATGAGCAGTTCTTC.

The rearrangement joins TRBV5-6 to TRBJ1-6; no definite D call. Looked up from germline, CDR1 is SGHDT and CDR2 is YYEEEE. This CDR3 region has 15 residues. V lost 4 bases and J 8 bases, leaving 16 bases between the germline ends. The CDR3 DNA follows: TGTGCCAGCAGCCCCGGAGTCCTTCGGGATTCACCCCTCCACTTT. This gives the protein CASSPGVLRDSPLHF.

The chain recombines TRBV23-1 with TRBJ2-7, with D tentatively TRBD1 (5 bases). TRBV23-1 belongs to the ORF category, with a function that is uncertain. With 4 bases removed from V and 3 bases from J, the gap between germline ends came to 7 bases. This CDR3 is built from 12 residues. CDR3 nucleotides: TGCGCCAGCAGTCCCAGGGTCTACGAGCAGTACTTC. It codes for CASSPRVYEQYF.

This clonotype was recorded at least ten times. V and J are TRBV4-3 and TRBJ2-3; possible D gene TRBD1, 6 bases. Trimming cost V 4 bases and J 0 bases, with 17 bases left between them. CDR1 is LGHNA, CDR2 YSLEER, per germline. This CDR3 is 17 amino acids long. As DNA, the CDR3 is TGCGCCAGCAGCCGAGAGGCGACAGGCCTTAGCACAGATACGCAGTATTTT. Translated: CASSREATGLSTDTQYF.

The rearrangement joins TRBV6-6 to TRBJ2-5; D ambiguous. Germline CDR1 reads MNHNY; CDR2 reads SVGAGI (reference sequence). The V end lost 10 bases, the J end lost 4 bases, and 13 bases lay between the germline ends. CDR3 length equals 12 residues. The CDR3 spells CATSAIGETQYF. The CDR3 coding sequence is TGTGCCACCTCCGCTATCGGAGAGACCCAGTACTTC.

This clonotype was seen at least ten times. This rearrangement joins TRBV20-1 to TRBJ2-3; D tentatively reads TRBD1 or TRBD2 (5 bases each). The V gene lost 6 bases and the J gene lost 2 bases, with 12 bases spanning the gap. The length of the CDR3 is 13 residues. Looked up from germline, CDR1 is DFQATT and CDR2 is SNEGSKA (reference sequence). The CDR3 spells CSAGTEITDTQYF. The CDR3 DNA sequence: TGCAGTGCCGGGACGGAAATCACAGATACGCAGTATTTT.

Comments on this clonotype: A much larger clone is a single base away; this may be a read error. This chain links TRBV4-3 with TRBJ1-2, with TRBD1 as a possible D gene (6 bases). With 6 bases removed from V and 5 bases from J, the gap between germline ends came to 13 bases. CDR1 is LGHNA, CDR2 YSLEER, per germline. This CDR3 region has 13 residues. Written as DNA, the CDR3 is TGCGCCAGCAGGCGGGACGGACAGTATGGCTACACCTTC. Protein sequence: CASRRDGQYGYTF.

CDR3 residues: CASSQSRPEKLFF. Here the CDR3 DNA reads TGCGCCAGCAGCCAGAGCAGGCCTGAAAAACTGTTTTTT. The chain employs TRBV4-3 and TRBJ1-4; D is unresolved. Germline V lookup: CDR1 LGHNA, CDR2 YSLEER. CDR3 size: 13 residues. Trimming stripped 3 bases from V and 7 bases from J, with 9 bases between.

The V and J genes are TRBV7-9 and TRBJ2-3; D is perhaps TRBD1 (6 bases). The ends were cut back, 2 bases at V and 0 bases at J, with 12 bases in the middle. From germline, CDR1 is SEHNR and CDR2 FQNEAQ (reference sequence). The length of the CDR3 is 16 residues. CDR3 region: CASSLTRGSSTDTQYF. CDR3 DNA: TGTGCCAGCAGCTTAACGAGGGGGTCTAGCACAGATACGCAGTATTTT.

The rearrangement links TRBV19 to TRBJ1-4; 7 nucleotides agree with TRBD1. Trimming took 3 bases from V and 5 from J; bases not matched to a gene: 12. The CDR3 is made up of 17 amino acids. The germline V gene has CDR1 LNHDA and CDR2 SQIVND (reference sequence). The CDR3: CASSIFRDSRRNEKLFF. CDR3 DNA sequence: TGTGCCAGTAGTATCTTTCGGGACAGCCGGAGAAATGAAAAACTGTTTTTT.

The rearrangement joins TRBV5-6 to TRBJ1-6; D unclear. The V end lost 3 bases, the J end lost 10 bases, and 5 bases lay between the germline ends. The germline gives CDR1 SGHDT, CDR2 YYEEEE. CDR3 length: 11 residues. In DNA, the CDR3 is TGTGCCAGCAGCTCGGGGTCACCCCTCCACTTT. Its protein is CASSSGSPLHF.